This T cell receptor (beta chain) originates from a study of identical twins' blood T cells. Germline loops: CDR1 DFQATT, CDR2 SNEGSKA (reference sequence). V lost 5 bases, J lost 4 bases, and 12 bases lay in between. The CDR3 runs 12 residues. Only a few counts were recorded for this clonotype. TCRdb passed the 5' RACE reads through MiXCR, listing each CDR3 protein once. The data show 300,000 to 400,000 distinct CDR3 sequences, 28% seen once. The sequence was obtained from a woman aged 18-55 years in good health. The sequenced sample consisted of PBMCs. The chain carries TRBV20-1 and TRBJ2-7, with D unclear. The CDR3 coding sequence is TGCAGTGCTCCGGACCAGAGGTACGAGCAGTACTTC. Translating it yields CSAPDQRYEQYF.